In this sample, the clone carrying this TCR beta chain turned up once. Its cognate antigen is unknown. From germline, CDR1 is WSHSY and CDR2 SAAADI. CDR3 length equals 15 residues. Trimming left V 4 bases short and J 0 bases short, with 10 bases between. The data were taken from a study of cytomegalovirus exposure and HLA in healthy donors. PCR amplification relied on 60 Vbeta primers (plus 13 Jbeta primers). Some clones are missing from TCRdb's copy, which holds only in-frame ones; the method was immunoSEQ multiplex PCR. The sample includes under 120,000 clones, 79% seen only once; the top ten take about 3.4%. Study outcomes and limitations: In a later analysis, DRB1 alleles had the most associated TCRs; HLA-C alleles the fewest.

The chain has TRBV10-2 and TRBJ2-1, with D possibly matching TRBD2 (5 bases). The receptor's source is a woman between 40 and 50 years old in good health and CMV-seronegative. Sequencing used PBMCs. The CDR3 region has the DNA TGCGCCAGCAGTGTAGCGCCGAGCTCCTACAATGAGCAGTTCTTC. It is translated as CASSVAPSSYNEQFF.